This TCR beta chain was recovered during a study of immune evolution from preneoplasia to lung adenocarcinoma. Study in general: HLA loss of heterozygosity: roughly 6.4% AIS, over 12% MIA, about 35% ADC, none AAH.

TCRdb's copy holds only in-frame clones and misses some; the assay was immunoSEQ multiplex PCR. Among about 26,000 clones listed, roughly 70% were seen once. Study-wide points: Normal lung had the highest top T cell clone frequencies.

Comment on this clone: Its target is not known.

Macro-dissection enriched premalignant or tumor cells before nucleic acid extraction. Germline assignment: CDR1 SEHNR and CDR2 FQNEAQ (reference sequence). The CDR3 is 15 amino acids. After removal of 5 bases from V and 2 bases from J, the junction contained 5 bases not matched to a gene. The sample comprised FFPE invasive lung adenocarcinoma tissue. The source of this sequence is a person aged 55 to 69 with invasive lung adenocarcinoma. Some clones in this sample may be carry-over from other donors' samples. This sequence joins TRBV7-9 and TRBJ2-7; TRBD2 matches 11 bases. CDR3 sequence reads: CASSTTSGSPYEQYF. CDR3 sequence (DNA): TGTGCCAGCAGCACCACTAGCGGGAGCCCCTACGAGCAGTACTTC. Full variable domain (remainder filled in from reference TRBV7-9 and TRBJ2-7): DTGVSQNPRHKITKRGQNVTFRCDPISEHNRLYWYRQTLGQGPEFLTYFQNEAQLEKSRLLSDRFSAERPKGSFSTLEIQRTEQGDSAMYLCASSTTSGSPYEQYFGPGTRLTVT.